This TCR beta chain was sequenced during a study of CXCR3-negative and CXCR3-positive naive CD8 T cells. Note on this clonotype: The antigen is not known.

Among CD8+ T cells, naive ones were CD45RO-CCR7+CD27+CD95-. Whole-study results and caveats: TRB CDR3s were more hydrophobic in CXCR3-positive than in CXCR3-negative naive cells. The study found comparably high diversity in both naive subsets and much lower diversity in memory CD8+ cells.

The method, 5' RACE with UMI labels, was used to prepare the TRB cDNA libraries. Following a re-call of the 5' RACE reads, TCRdb has one entry per CDR3 protein and lacks DNA. With 140,000 to 150,000 distinct CDR3 sequences in the sample, the ten largest clones hold 0.25% to 0.3%. The TCR sequence derives from a human donor in good health. Some clones in this sample may be carry-over from other donors' samples. Sample: naive CXCR3+ CD8+ T cells from blood. Subset given: CD45RO-CCR7+CD27+CD95- naive CD8+ T cells expressing CXCR3 (TNR3+).

Here the CDR3 reads CALRGPIYNEQFF. The V call is TRBV30, the J call TRBJ2-1; the TCRdb D gene call, TRBD1, has no DNA to confirm it. The CDR3 has 13 amino acids. CDR1 is GTSNPN and CDR2 is SVGIG in the germline V gene (reference sequence).